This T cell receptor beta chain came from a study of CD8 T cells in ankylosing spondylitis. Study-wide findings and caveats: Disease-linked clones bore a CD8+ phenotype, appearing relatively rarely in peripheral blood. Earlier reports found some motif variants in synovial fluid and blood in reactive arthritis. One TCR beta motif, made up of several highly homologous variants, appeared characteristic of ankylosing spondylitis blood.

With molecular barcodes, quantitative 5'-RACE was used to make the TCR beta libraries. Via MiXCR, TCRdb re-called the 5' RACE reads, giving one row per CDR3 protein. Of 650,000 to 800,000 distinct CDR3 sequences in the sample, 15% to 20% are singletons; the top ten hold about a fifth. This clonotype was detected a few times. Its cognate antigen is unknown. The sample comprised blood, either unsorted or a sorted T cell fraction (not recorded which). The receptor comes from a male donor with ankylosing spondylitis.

This chain's CDR3 is CASSQQTGAFQETQYF. CDR3 nucleotides: TGCGCCAGCAGCCAACAAACAGGGGCCTTCCAAGAGACCCAGTACTTC. The chain links TRBV4-3 to TRBJ2-5, with 7 nucleotides matching TRBD1. The junction had 7 bases not matched to a gene; V was cut back by 2 bases and J by 1 base. The CDR3 loop spans 16 amino acids. Germline values: CDR1 LGHNA, CDR2 YSLEER.